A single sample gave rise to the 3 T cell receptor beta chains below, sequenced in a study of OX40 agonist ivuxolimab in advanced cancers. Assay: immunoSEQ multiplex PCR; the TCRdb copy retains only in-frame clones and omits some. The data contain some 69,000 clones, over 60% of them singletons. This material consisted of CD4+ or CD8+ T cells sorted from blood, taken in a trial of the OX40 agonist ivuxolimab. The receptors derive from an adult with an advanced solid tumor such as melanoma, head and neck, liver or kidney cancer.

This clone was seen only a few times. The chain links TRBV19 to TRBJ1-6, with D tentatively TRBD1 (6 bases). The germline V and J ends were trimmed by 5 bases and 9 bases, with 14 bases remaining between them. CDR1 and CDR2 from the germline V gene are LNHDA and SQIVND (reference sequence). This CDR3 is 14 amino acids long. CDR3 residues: CASSRRQASSPLHF. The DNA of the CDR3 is TGTGCCAGTAGTCGGCGACAGGCTTCTTCACCCCTCCACTTT.

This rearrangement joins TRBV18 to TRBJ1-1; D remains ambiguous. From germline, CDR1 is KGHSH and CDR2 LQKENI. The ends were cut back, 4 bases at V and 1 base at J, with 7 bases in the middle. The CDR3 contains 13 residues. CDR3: CASSQSANTEAFF. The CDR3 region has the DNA TGTGCCAGCTCACAATCCGCGAACACTGAAGCTTTCTTT.

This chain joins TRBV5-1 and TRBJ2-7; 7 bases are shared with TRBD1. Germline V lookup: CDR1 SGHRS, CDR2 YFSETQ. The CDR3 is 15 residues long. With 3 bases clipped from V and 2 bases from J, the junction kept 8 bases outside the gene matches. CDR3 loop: CASSSGQAPTYEQYF. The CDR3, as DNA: TGCGCCAGCAGCTCCGGACAGGCCCCAACCTACGAGCAGTACTTC.